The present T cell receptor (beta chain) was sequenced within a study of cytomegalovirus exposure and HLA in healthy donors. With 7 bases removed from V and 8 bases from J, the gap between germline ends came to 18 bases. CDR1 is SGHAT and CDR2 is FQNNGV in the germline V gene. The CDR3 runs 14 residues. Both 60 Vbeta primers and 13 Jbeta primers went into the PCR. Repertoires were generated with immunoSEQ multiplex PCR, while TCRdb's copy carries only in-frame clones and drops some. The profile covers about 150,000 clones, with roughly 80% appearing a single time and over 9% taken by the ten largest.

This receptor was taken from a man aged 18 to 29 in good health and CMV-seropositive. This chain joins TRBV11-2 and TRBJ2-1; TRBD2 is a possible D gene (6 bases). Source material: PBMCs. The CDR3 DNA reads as TGTGCCAGCAACGATGCGGGGTTAGTCTATGAGCAGTTCTTC. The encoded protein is CASNDAGLVYEQFF.